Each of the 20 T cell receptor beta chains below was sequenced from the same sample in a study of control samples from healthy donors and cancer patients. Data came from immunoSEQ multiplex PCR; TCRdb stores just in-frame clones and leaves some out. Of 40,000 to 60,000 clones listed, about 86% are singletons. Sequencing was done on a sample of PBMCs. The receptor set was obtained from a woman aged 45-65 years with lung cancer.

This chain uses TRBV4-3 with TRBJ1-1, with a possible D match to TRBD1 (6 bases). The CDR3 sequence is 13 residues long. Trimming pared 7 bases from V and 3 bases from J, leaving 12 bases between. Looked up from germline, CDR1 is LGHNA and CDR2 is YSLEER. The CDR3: CASTQGWDTEAFF. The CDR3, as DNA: TGCGCCAGCACTCAGGGGTGGGACACTGAAGCTTTCTTT.

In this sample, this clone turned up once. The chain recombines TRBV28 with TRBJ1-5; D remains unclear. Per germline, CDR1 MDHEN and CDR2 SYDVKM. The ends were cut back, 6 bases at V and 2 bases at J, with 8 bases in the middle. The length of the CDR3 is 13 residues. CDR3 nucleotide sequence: TGTGCCAGCAGACCCGGGGGCAATCAGCCCCAGCATTTT. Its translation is CASRPGGNQPQHF.

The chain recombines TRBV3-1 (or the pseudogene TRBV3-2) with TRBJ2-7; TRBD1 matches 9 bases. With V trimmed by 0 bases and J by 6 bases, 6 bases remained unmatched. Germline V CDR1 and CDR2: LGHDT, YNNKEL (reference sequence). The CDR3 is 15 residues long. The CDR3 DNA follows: TGTGCCAGCAGCCAAGAGGGCGGGACAGGGCGCGAGCAGTACTTC. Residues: CASSQEGGTGREQYF.

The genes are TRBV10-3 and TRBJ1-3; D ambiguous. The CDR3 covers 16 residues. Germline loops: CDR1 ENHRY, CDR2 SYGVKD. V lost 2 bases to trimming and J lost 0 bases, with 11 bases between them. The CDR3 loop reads CAISEGEAVSGNTIYF. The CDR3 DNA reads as TGTGCCATCAGTGAGGGGGAGGCGGTCTCTGGAAACACCATATATTTT.

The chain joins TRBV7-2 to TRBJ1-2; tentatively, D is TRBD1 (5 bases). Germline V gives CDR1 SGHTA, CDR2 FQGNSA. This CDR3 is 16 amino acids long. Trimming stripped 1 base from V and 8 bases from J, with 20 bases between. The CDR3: CASSLDFQLGRGGYTF. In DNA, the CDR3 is TGTGCCAGCAGCTTAGACTTCCAGCTGGGGAGGGGCGGCTACACCTTC.

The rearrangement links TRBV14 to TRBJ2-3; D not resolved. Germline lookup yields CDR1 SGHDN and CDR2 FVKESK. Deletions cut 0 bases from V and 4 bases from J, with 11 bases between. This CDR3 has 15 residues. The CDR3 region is CASSQDFGVPDTQYF. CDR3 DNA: TGTGCCAGCAGCCAAGATTTCGGAGTCCCAGATACGCAGTATTTT.

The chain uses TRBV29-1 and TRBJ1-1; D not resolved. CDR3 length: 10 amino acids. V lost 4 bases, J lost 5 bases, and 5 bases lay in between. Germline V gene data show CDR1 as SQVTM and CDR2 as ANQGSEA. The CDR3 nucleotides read TGCAGCGTTGGGAAAACTGAAGCTTTCTTT. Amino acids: CSVGKTEAFF.

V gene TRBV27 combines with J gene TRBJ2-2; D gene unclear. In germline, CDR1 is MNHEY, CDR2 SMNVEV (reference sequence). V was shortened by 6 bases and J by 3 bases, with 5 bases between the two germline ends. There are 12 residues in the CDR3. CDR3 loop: CASSFYTGELFF. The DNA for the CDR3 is TGTGCCAGCAGCTTTTACACCGGGGAGCTGTTTTTT.

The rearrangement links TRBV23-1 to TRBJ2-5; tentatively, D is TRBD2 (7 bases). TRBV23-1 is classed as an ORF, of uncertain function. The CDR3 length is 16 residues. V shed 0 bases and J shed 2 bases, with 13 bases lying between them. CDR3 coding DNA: TGCGCCAGCAGTCAATCCGGGGGGCTGGGTCAAGAGACCCAGTACTTC. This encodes CASSQSGGLGQETQYF.

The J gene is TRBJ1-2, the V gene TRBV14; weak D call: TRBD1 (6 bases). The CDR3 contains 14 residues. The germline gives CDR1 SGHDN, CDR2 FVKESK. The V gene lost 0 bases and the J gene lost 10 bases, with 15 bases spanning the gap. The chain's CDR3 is CASSQDTRTGHYTF. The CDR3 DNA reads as TGTGCCAGCAGCCAAGACACTAGAACAGGGCACTACACCTTC.

The CDR3 sequence is CASSPSGTNNQPQHF. In DNA form, the CDR3 reads TGTGCCAGCAGCCCCTCCGGGACAAACAATCAGCCCCAGCATTTT. The rearrangement uses TRBV5-6 and TRBJ1-5, with D maybe TRBD1 (6 bases). Trimming stripped 4 bases from V and 3 bases from J, with 14 bases between. The CDR3 runs to 15 residues. Germline V gene lookup returns CDR1 SGHDT and CDR2 YYEEEE.

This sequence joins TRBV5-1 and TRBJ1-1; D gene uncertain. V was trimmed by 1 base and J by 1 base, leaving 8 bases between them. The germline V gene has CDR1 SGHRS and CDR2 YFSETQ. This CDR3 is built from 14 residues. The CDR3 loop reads CASSLTGQNTEAFF. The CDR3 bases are TGCGCCAGCAGCTTGACGGGTCAGAACACTGAAGCTTTCTTT.

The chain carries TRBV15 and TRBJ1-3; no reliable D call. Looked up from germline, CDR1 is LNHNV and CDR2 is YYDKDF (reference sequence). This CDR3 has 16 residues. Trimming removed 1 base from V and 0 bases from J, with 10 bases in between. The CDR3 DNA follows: TGTGCCACCAGCAGAGGAACTGGACTCTCTGGAAACACCATATATTTT. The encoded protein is CATSRGTGLSGNTIYF.

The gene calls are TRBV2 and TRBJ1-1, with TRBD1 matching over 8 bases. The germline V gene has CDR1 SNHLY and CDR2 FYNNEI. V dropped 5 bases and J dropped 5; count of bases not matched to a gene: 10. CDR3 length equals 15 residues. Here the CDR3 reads CASSPLDRVGTEAFF. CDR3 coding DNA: TGTGCCAGCAGTCCCCTGGACAGGGTGGGGACTGAAGCTTTCTTT.

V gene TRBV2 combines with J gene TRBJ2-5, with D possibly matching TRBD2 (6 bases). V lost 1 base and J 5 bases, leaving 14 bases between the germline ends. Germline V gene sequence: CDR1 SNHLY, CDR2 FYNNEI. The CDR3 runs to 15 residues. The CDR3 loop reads CASSEGGEFGETQYF. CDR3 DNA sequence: TGTGCCAGCAGTGAAGGGGGGGAATTTGGCGAGACCCAGTACTTC.

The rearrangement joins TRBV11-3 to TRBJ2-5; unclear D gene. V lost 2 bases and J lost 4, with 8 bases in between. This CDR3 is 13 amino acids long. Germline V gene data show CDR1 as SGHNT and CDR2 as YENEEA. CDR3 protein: CASSLMQAETQYF. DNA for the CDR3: TGTGCCAGCAGCTTAATGCAGGCAGAGACCCAGTACTTC.

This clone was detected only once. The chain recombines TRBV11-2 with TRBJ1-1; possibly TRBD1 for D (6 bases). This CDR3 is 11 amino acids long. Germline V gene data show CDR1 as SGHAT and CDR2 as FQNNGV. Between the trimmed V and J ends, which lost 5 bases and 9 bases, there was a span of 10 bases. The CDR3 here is CASSPDRKAFF. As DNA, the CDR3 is TGTGCCAGCAGCCCGGACAGAAAAGCTTTCTTT.

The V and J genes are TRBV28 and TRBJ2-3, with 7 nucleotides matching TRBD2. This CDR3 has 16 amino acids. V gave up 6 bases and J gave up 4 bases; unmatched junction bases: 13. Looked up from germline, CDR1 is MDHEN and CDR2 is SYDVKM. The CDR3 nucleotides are TGTGCCAGCAGGCCCGAGGGGACTATAGTCCCAGATACGCAGTATTTT. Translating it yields CASRPEGTIVPDTQYF.

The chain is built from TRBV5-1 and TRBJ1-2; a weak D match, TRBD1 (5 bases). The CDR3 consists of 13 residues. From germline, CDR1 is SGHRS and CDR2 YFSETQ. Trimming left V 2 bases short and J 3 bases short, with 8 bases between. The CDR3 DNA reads TGCGCCAGCAGCTTCGGGGCAGACTATGGCTACACCTTC. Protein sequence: CASSFGADYGYTF.

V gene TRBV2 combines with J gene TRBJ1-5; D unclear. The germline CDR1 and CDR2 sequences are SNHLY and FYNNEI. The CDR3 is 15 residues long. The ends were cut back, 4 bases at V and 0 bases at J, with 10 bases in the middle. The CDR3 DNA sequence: TGTGCCAGCAGTGTGGTTGGGGATAGCAATCAGCCCCAGCATTTT. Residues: CASSVVGDSNQPQHF.